Following are 27 T cell receptor beta chains from one sample sequenced in a study of blood T cells in healthy people across ages. For the second PCR, which ran for about 6 to 11 cycles, a sample-barcoded 5' primer and a J-beta primer mix were used. From the 5' RACE reads, TCRdb called clonotypes with MiXCR, one entry per CDR3 protein. Of 780,000 or so distinct CDR3 sequences listed, 56% are singletons. The sample was blood. The receptor set was obtained from a man aged 35-49 years in good health.

The chain recombines TRBV5-1 with TRBJ1-4, with 7 bases that match TRBD1. The germline gives CDR1 SGHRS, CDR2 YFSETQ. V lost 6 bases, J lost 0 bases, and 5 bases stayed unmatched. The CDR3 consists of 15 residues. The CDR3 sequence is CASKQTGTTNEKLFF. In nucleotides, the CDR3 is TGCGCCAGCAAACAGACAGGGACAACTAATGAAAAACTGTTTTTT.

The chain carries TRBV12-3 or TRBV12-4 and TRBJ1-1, with D possibly matching TRBD1 (6 bases). The ends were cut back, 5 bases at V and 7 bases at J, with 17 bases in the middle. The CDR3 is 14 amino acids. CDR3: CASSISGGAHEAFF. In nucleotides, the CDR3 is TGTGCCAGCAGTATATCCGGGGGGGCGCATGAAGCTTTCTTT.

This clonotype was seen more than once but under ten times. The chain carries TRBV7-9 and TRBJ2-5; 7 positions agree with TRBD2. Germline lookup yields CDR1 SEHNR and CDR2 FQNEAQ (reference sequence). V was clipped by 5 bases and J by 1 base; unmatched bases: 7. The CDR3 is 15 residues long. CDR3: CASSPSGGVQETQYF. Written as DNA, the CDR3 is TGTGCCAGCAGCCCATCGGGGGGAGTCCAAGAGACCCAGTACTTC.

The V call is TRBV7-9, the J call TRBJ2-7; D not resolved. The ends were cut back, 4 bases at V and 7 bases at J, with 11 bases in the middle. CDR1 is SEHNR, CDR2 FQNEAQ, per germline (reference sequence). The CDR3 length is 12 residues. As DNA, the CDR3 is TGTGCCAGCAGCTCAAATATGGGTGAGCAGTACTTC. This sequence encodes CASSSNMGEQYF.

This clonotype appeared many times. The rearrangement uses TRBV7-2 and TRBJ2-3; TRBD1 might be the D (5 bases). Germline assignment: CDR1 SGHTA and CDR2 FQGNSA. The V and J ends lost 1 base and 2 bases respectively, with 10 bases between them. The CDR3 runs to 15 residues. CDR3 nucleotides: TGTGCCAGCAGCTTAGAGGCAGGGAACACAGATACGCAGTATTTT. The encoded protein is CASSLEAGNTDTQYF.

V gene TRBV18 combines with J gene TRBJ2-7; 12 bases are a match to TRBD1. The J call may be faulty, since TRBJ2-4 better matches the DNA end. There are 16 residues in the CDR3. The germline CDR1 and CDR2 sequences are KGHSH and LQKENI. The CDR3 region is CASSPGTGGQGNIQYF. DNA of the CDR3: TGTGCCAGCTCGCCCGGGACAGGGGGCCAGGGAAACATTCAGTACTTC.

The rearrangement joins TRBV28 to TRBJ2-4, with TRBD2 identical over 8 bases. The DNA matches TRBJ2-7 better at its end, which makes the J call doubtful. There are 17 residues in the CDR3. CDR1 and CDR2 (germline): MDHEN, SYDVKM. This chain's CDR3 is CASSSPRGGSNTYEQYF. DNA of the CDR3: TGTGCCAGCAGTTCTCCTCGCGGGGGGAGCAATACCTACGAGCAGTACTTC.

This clonotype was observed a handful of times. The rearrangement joins TRBV2 to TRBJ2-7; either TRBD1 or TRBD2 may fit D (6 bases each). This CDR3 spans 14 amino acids. The germline V gene has CDR1 SNHLY and CDR2 FYNNEI. Trimming removed 1 base from V and 2 bases from J, with 9 bases in between. CDR3 nucleotides: TGTGCCAGCAGTGAAGTCGGGGGCCCCTACGAGCAGTACTTC. Its protein is CASSEVGGPYEQYF.

The chain combines TRBV14 with TRBJ2-5; TRBD1 agrees at 7 bases. Germline V lookup: CDR1 SGHDN, CDR2 FVKESK. V gave up 3 bases and J gave up 1 base; unmatched junction bases: 5. CDR3 size: 15 residues. The CDR3 reads CASSHKGQTQETQYF. DNA for the CDR3: TGTGCCAGCAGCCATAAGGGACAGACCCAAGAGACCCAGTACTTC.

The chain combines TRBV19 with TRBJ1-5, with D perhaps TRBD1 (6 bases). CDR1 and CDR2 (germline): LNHDA, SQIVND (reference sequence). V lost 8 bases, J lost 3 bases, and 17 bases lay in between. The CDR3 totals 15 residues. The CDR3 here is CASEKGRGDNQPQHF. The CDR3 DNA reads TGTGCCAGTGAAAAAGGCAGGGGAGACAATCAGCCCCAGCATTTT.

The J gene is TRBJ1-2, the V gene TRBV20-1; TRBD1 matches at 11 bases. Germline CDR1 DFQATT, CDR2 SNEGSKA (reference sequence). V dropped 0 bases and J dropped 2; count of bases not matched to a gene: 8. CDR3 length: 17 residues. In DNA form, the CDR3 reads TGCAGTGCTAGAGACGAGGCCGGGACAGGGGGGAACTATGGCTACACCTTC. Protein: CSARDEAGTGGNYGYTF.

The chain combines TRBV9 with TRBJ1-5, with a weak D call TRBD1 (5 bases). Germline CDR1 SGDLS, CDR2 YYNGEE. The V end was cut by 0 bases, the J end by 5 bases, with 18 bases between. This CDR3 contains 17 residues. The CDR3 DNA reads as TGTGCCAGCAGCGTAGGGGCGCTGCGGGGGAGGGATCAGCCCCAGCATTTT. It translates to CASSVGALRGRDQPQHF.

This sequence joins TRBV5-1 and TRBJ2-3; possible D gene TRBD2, 6 bases. The CDR3 is made up of 16 amino acids. Per the germline V gene, CDR1 is SGHRS and CDR2 is YFSETQ. Trimming removed 1 base from V and 2 bases from J, with 14 bases in between. CDR3 protein: CASSLMGGRNTDTQYF. CDR3 DNA: TGCGCCAGCAGCTTGATGGGGGGTCGGAACACAGATACGCAGTATTTT.

There are a few counts of this clonotype. This chain links TRBV12-3 or TRBV12-4 with TRBJ2-1; 7 bases are shared with TRBD1. J lost 6 bases, V lost 4 bases, and 6 bases had no gene match. This CDR3 spans 14 amino acids. As DNA, the CDR3 is TGTGCCAGCAGTTCCGGACAGGAACCCAATGAGCAGTTCTTC. Translation: CASSSGQEPNEQFF.

The J gene is TRBJ2-3, the V gene TRBV7-2, with 8 bases matching TRBD2. The CDR3 runs to 16 residues. J lost 3 bases, V lost 3 bases, and 8 bases had no gene match. CDR1 is SGHTA, CDR2 FQGNSA, per germline. The CDR3 protein is CASSFALGLGTDTQYF. The CDR3 bases are TGTGCCAGCAGCTTCGCTTTGGGACTAGGGACAGATACGCAGTATTTT. The full variable domain, in which reference TRBV7-2 and TRBJ2-3 provide the parts outside the CDR3, is GAGVSQSPSNKVTEKGKDVELRCDPISGHTALYWYRQSLGQGLEFLIYFQGNSAPDKSGLPSDRFSAERTGGSVSTLTIQRTQQEDSAVYLCASSFALGLGTDTQYFGPGTRLTVL.

The chain couples TRBV20-1 to TRBJ2-1; 7 bases are a match to TRBD1. V dropped 3 bases and J dropped 2; count of bases not matched to a gene: 1. Germline V gene sequence: CDR1 DFQATT, CDR2 SNEGSKA (reference sequence). The CDR3 loop spans 13 amino acids. The CDR3 here is CSASDRAYNEQFF. The CDR3 DNA reads as TGCAGTGCTAGTGACAGGGCCTACAATGAGCAGTTCTTC.

The chain uses TRBV3-1 and TRBJ2-5, with 12 bases identical to TRBD1. CDR3 length equals 16 residues. The ends lost 0 bases at V and 5 bases at J; junction bases unmatched: 4. Germline CDR1 reads LGHDT; CDR2 reads YNNKEL (reference sequence). The DNA of the CDR3 is TGTGCCAGCAGCCAAGAAGGGACAGGGGGCCGGGAGACCCAGTACTTC. The encoded protein is CASSQEGTGGRETQYF.

The gene calls are TRBV20-1 and TRBJ1-5; 8 nucleotides agree with TRBD1. This CDR3 is built from 14 residues. Losses at the gene ends were 6 bases for V and 2 bases for J; bases not matched to a gene: 6. Germline V lookup: CDR1 DFQATT, CDR2 SNEGSKA (reference sequence). For the CDR3, the DNA is TGCAGTGCCTTGGGACAGGAGGGCAATCAGCCCCAGCATTTT. It codes for CSALGQEGNQPQHF.

DNA for the CDR3: TGTGCCAGCAGTTTAGGACAGCTGGGGGCCAACGTCCTGACTTTC. Protein product: CASSLGQLGANVLTF. The chain has TRBV12-3 or TRBV12-4 and TRBJ2-6; tentatively, D is TRBD1 (5 bases). Trimming shortened V by 1 base and J by 4 bases, and 8 bases separated the two germline ends. This CDR3 is built from 15 residues.

V gene TRBV28 combines with J gene TRBJ2-1; no definite D call. This CDR3 has 13 amino acids. Germline V gives CDR1 MDHEN, CDR2 SYDVKM. Between the trimmed V and J ends, which lost 6 bases and 5 bases, there was a span of 11 bases. The CDR3 DNA reads as TGTGCCAGCAGGCTGACGAAGAACAATGAGCAGTTCTTC. This gives the protein CASRLTKNNEQFF.

V and J are TRBV2 and TRBJ2-1; D gene ambiguous. Per the germline V gene, CDR1 is SNHLY and CDR2 is FYNNEI. V was cut by 4 bases and J by 2 bases, with 15 bases left in between. This CDR3 is built from 16 residues. The CDR3 DNA is TGTGCCAGCAGTGCCGTTGGGAATCCTGCCTACAATGAGCAGTTCTTC. It translates to CASSAVGNPAYNEQFF.

The chain has TRBV6-5 and TRBJ1-4; no reliable D call. The V end was cut by 4 bases, the J end by 5 bases, with 5 bases between. The CDR3 totals 12 residues. Germline loops: CDR1 MNHEY, CDR2 SVGAGI. CDR3 coding DNA: TGTGCCAGCAGTTCCGTGAATGAAAAACTGTTTTTT. Protein: CASSSVNEKLFF.

The chain links TRBV7-2 to TRBJ2-3; 9 positions match TRBD2. The CDR3 is 15 amino acids. The junction had 7 bases not matched to a gene; V was cut back by 5 bases and J by 4 bases. Germline V gene sequence: CDR1 SGHTA, CDR2 FQGNSA. CDR3 loop: CASSVIAGEADTQYF. DNA of the CDR3: TGTGCCAGCAGCGTCATAGCGGGAGAAGCAGATACGCAGTATTTT.

This rearrangement joins TRBV3-1 to TRBJ2-1; TRBD1 is a possible D gene (5 bases). This CDR3 has 15 residues. In germline, CDR1 is LGHDT, CDR2 YNNKEL (reference sequence). V was trimmed by 3 bases and J by 8 bases, leaving 17 bases between them. CDR3 in amino acids: CASSQAKGPGDEQFF. CDR3 nucleotides: TGTGCCAGCAGCCAGGCAAAGGGGCCAGGAGATGAGCAGTTCTTC.

This clonotype showed up just once. J is TRBJ1-1 and V is TRBV29-1, with D maybe TRBD1 (5 bases). Per the germline V gene, CDR1 is SQVTM and CDR2 is ANQGSEA. CDR3 length: 15 amino acids. V was shortened by 7 bases and J by 1 base, with 19 bases between the two germline ends. Here the CDR3 DNA reads TGCAGCGGAATTGTCCAGGGACGGAAGAACACTGAAGCTTTCTTT. It codes for CSGIVQGRKNTEAFF.

The chain recombines TRBV12-3 or TRBV12-4 with TRBJ1-5; D unresolved. The V end was cut by 2 bases, the J end by 4 bases, with 9 bases between. This CDR3 comprises 14 residues. This chain's CDR3 is CASSLHRGNQPQHF. CDR3 nucleotide sequence: TGTGCCAGCAGTTTACATCGGGGAAATCAGCCCCAGCATTTT.

The rearrangement uses TRBV20-1 and TRBJ2-1; TRBD2 agrees at 11 bases. The CDR3 is 17 amino acids. The germline CDR1 and CDR2 sequences are DFQATT and SNEGSKA (reference sequence). V was pared by 7 bases and J by 4 bases, with 15 bases of the junction left unmatched. This chain's CDR3 is CSGLDGRGLAVYNEQFF. The DNA for the CDR3 is TGCAGTGGGCTCGACGGCCGGGGACTAGCGGTATACAATGAGCAGTTCTTC.